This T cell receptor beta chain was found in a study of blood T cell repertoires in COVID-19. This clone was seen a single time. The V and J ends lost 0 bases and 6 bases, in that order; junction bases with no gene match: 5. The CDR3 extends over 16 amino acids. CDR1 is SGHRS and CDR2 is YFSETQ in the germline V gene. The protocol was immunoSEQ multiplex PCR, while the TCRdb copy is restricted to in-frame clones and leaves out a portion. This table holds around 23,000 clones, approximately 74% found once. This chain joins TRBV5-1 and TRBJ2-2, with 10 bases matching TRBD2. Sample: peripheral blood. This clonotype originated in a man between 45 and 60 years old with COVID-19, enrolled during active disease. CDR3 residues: CASSLALAGGAGELFF. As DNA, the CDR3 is TGCGCCAGCAGCTTGGCCTTAGCGGGGGGCGCCGGGGAGCTGTTTTTT.